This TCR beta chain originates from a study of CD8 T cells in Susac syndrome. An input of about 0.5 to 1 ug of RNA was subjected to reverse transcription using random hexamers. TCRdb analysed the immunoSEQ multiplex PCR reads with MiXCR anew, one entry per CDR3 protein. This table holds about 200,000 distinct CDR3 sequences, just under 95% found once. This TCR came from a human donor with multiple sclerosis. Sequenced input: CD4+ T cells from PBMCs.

The CDR3 DNA reads TGTGCCAGCAGCCCTCGGGCAGGGGCAGATACGCAGTATTTT. This translates into CASSPRAGADTQYF. V usage is TRBV11-2 and J usage is TRBJ2-3, with a possible D match to TRBD1 (6 bases). The germline V gene has CDR1 SGHAT and CDR2 FQNNGV. The length of the CDR3 is 14 residues. Trimming stripped 5 bases from V and 4 bases from J, with 13 bases between.